The 24 T cell receptor beta chains below come from one sample, sequenced in a study of kidney transplant recipient with SARS-CoV-2 infection. TCRdb re-derived calls from the reads in MiXCR, one entry per CDR3 protein. The table records fewer than 250,000 distinct CDR3 sequences, under 30% of them present only once. The sample here was a blood sample, taken at baseline and on day 111 from a kidney transplant recipient. The receptor source for this set is a male patient aged 25-45 years who had COVID-19 and was a kidney transplant recipient. The graft donor may be the source of some T cells.

This clonotype occurred many times. V is TRBV19 and J is TRBJ1-5; a possible D gene is TRBD1 (5 bases). Germline assignment: CDR1 LNHDA and CDR2 SQIVND (reference sequence). The CDR3 extends over 12 amino acids. V gave up 4 bases and J gave up 6 bases, with 7 bases separating them. Here the CDR3 reads CASSNGGQPQHF. The CDR3 coding sequence is TGTGCCAGTAGTAATGGGGGTCAGCCCCAGCATTTT.

This clonotype was counted a few times. The chain employs TRBV6-8 and TRBJ2-3; no clear D. This CDR3 is 12 amino acids long. The V end was cut by 2 bases, the J end by 2 bases, with 2 bases between. Germline V gene data show CDR1 as MNHGY and CDR2 as SAAAGT. Here the CDR3 reads CASSYDTDTQYF. The DNA of the CDR3 is TGTGCCAGCAGTTACGACACAGATACGCAGTATTTT.

This clonotype appeared many times. CDR3 in amino acids: CASSLVTSFRKTYGYTF. CDR3 nucleotide sequence: TGTGCCAGCAGTCTTGTTACCAGCTTCCGAAAGACCTATGGCTACACCTTC. The chain combines TRBV12-3 or TRBV12-4 with TRBJ1-2; D is uncertain. This CDR3 region has 17 residues. Deletions cut 5 bases from V and 4 bases from J, with 23 bases between.

This clonotype is medium-sized in the sample. This chain links TRBV19 with TRBJ2-7; TRBD2 matches at 12 bases. V shed 3 bases and J 5 bases; nucleotides not matched to a gene: 5. The CDR3 runs 15 residues. Germline V gene data show CDR1 as LNHDA and CDR2 as SQIVND (reference sequence). CDR3 bases: TGTGCCAGTAGTATGAGGACTAGCGGGATCAACGAGCAGTACTTC. It codes for CASSMRTSGINEQYF.

The table lists this clonotype with many counts. The rearrangement links TRBV19 to TRBJ2-2; 14 bases match TRBD2. The V gene's germline CDR1 is LNHDA and CDR2 SQIVND (reference sequence). The CDR3 extends over 20 amino acids. J gave up 0 bases and V 3 bases, and 9 bases lay outside the gene matches. CDR3 region: CASSISPGLAGEPNTGELFF. In nucleotides, the CDR3 is TGTGCCAGTAGTATCTCGCCGGGACTAGCGGGAGAGCCGAACACCGGGGAGCTGTTTTTT.

This clonotype was seen only once. This may be a read error: a much more frequent sequence differs by one nucleotide. This rearrangement joins TRBV5-3 to TRBJ1-2; no reliable D call. Being an ORF, TRBV5-3 has a function that is uncertain. Trimming took 6 bases from V and 4 from J, leaving 22 bases between them. CDR3 length: 16 residues. The CDR3 is CARIHGEVRKTYGYTF. The CDR3 DNA follows: TGTGCCAGAATACATGGAGAGGTGAGAAAGACCTATGGCTACACCTTC.

This clonotype was recorded only once. A read error may explain this, as a much larger clone is one base away. CDR3: CASSFGRGGRNYGYTF. The CDR3 DNA reads TGTGCCAGCAGTTTTGGGAGGGGGGGGCGAAACTATGGCTACACCTTC. The chain couples TRBV12-3 or TRBV12-4 to TRBJ1-2, with D maybe TRBD1 (6 bases). This CDR3 has 16 residues. The germline V and J ends were trimmed by 3 bases and 2 bases, with 16 bases remaining between them.

As to this clonotype: A single base separates this from a much larger clone, so it may be a read error. The rearrangement uses TRBV7-6 and TRBJ1-1, with D possibly TRBD1 on 5 matching bases. Trimming took 4 bases from V and 4 from J, leaving 16 bases between them. Germline-derived CDR1 and CDR2 are SGHVS and FNYEAQ. This CDR3 has 15 amino acids. For the CDR3, the DNA is TGTGCCAGCAGCTCCGCCGGGACGGGGCTCACTGAAGCTTTCTTT. The encoded protein is CASSSAGTGLTEAFF.

Points on this clonotype: A single base separates this from a much larger clone, so it may be a read error. The V gene is TRBV19, the J gene TRBJ2-2; D possibly matches TRBD1 or TRBD2 (6 bases each). The CDR3 spans 15 residues. CDR1 and CDR2 (germline): LNHDA, SQIVND (reference sequence). The CDR3 region has the DNA TGTGCCGGTAGTACTCTCAGGGGAGGCACCGGGGAGCTGTTTTTT. Amino acid sequence: CAGSTLRGGTGELFF.

V is TRBV9 and J is TRBJ2-3; D tentatively reads TRBD1 or TRBD2 (5 bases each). The CDR3 contains 13 residues. Looked up from germline, CDR1 is SGDLS and CDR2 is YYNGEE. V was trimmed by 4 bases and J by 4 bases, leaving 10 bases between them. CDR3 DNA: TGTGCCAGCAGCTCTGGGGGATCAGATACGCAGTATTTT. Its protein product is CASSSGGSDTQYF.

On this clonotype itself: A read error may explain this, as a much larger clone is one base away. The CDR3 ends on some other residue instead of the conserved phenylalanine or tryptophan, so this is likely a read error. The J gene is TRBJ1-1, the V gene TRBV4-2; TRBD1 agrees at 7 bases. The CDR3 sequence is 12 residues long. The V gene end was trimmed by 8 bases and the J gene end by 7 bases; junction bases not matched to a gene: 7. The germline CDR1 and CDR2 sequences are LGHNA and YNFKEQ. The CDR3, as DNA: TGTGCCAGCGTGCTTGGGACAGTTGAAGCTTTCCTT. It is translated as CASVLGTVEAFL.

The rearrangement links TRBV19 to TRBJ1-2; D is uncertain. The V gene's germline CDR1 is LNHDA and CDR2 SQIVND (reference sequence). V lost 5 bases, J lost 4 bases, and 23 bases lay in between. The CDR3 sequence is 17 residues long. The CDR3 nucleotides read TGTGCCAGTAGTCGGAATAAGACAAATCGAAAGACCTATGGCTACACCTTC. Translated, it gives CASSRNKTNRKTYGYTF.

A note on this clonotype: Just one base apart from a much larger clone, this may be a read error. Here the CDR3 omits its conserved ending phenylalanine or tryptophan, so a read error is the likely source. The chain combines TRBV20-1 with TRBJ1-2, with TRBD1 as a possible D gene (5 bases). The CDR3 extends over 13 amino acids. CDR1 is DFQATT and CDR2 is SNEGSKA in the germline V gene (reference sequence). V lost 1 base to trimming and J lost 7 bases, with 13 bases between them. In DNA form, the CDR3 reads TGCAGTGCTAGAGTCGCGTCGGGGGGTGGCTACACCCTC. Protein product: CSARVASGGGYTL.

For this clonotype: This may be a read error, as it is one base from a much larger clone. The CDR3 sequence: CASSGRLCIGRTYGYTF. CDR3 bases: TGTGCCAGCAGTGGACGACTCTGCATCGGAAGGACCTATGGCTACACCTTC. The chain is built from TRBV6-2 or TRBV6-3 and TRBJ1-2; D not resolved. From germline, CDR1 is MNHEY and CDR2 SVGEGT. Trimming removed 5 bases at V and 4 bases at J, with 23 bases between. The CDR3 is 17 residues long.

This clonotype was counted only a few times. The V and J genes are TRBV6-4 and TRBJ2-3, with 8 bases matching TRBD2. With 0 bases clipped from V and 7 bases from J, the junction kept 6 bases outside the gene matches. Germline V gives CDR1 MRHNA, CDR2 SNTAGT. CDR3 length: 15 residues. DNA for the CDR3: TGTGCCAGCAGTGACTCCGTGGGACTAGTAAATACGCAGTATTTT. The encoded protein is CASSDSVGLVNTQYF.

This clonotype was detected many times. The CDR3 DNA reads TGTGCCAGCAGCCAAGTCGGACAGGGGTACTATGGCTACACCTTC. Its protein is CASSQVGQGYYGYTF. The J gene is TRBJ1-2, the V gene TRBV14; 9 bases are a match to TRBD1. The CDR3 is 15 residues long. Germline loops: CDR1 SGHDN, CDR2 FVKESK. V gave up 1 base and J gave up 3 bases; unmatched junction bases: 3.

This clonotype has just a few counts. V usage is TRBV5-8 and J usage is TRBJ2-3, with TRBD2 matching 8 bases. CDR1 and CDR2 from the germline V gene are SGHTS and YDEGEE. The V gene end was trimmed by 0 bases and the J gene end by 2 bases; junction bases not matched to a gene: 5. The CDR3 spans 16 residues. For the CDR3, the DNA is TGTGCCAGCAGCTTGGCGGTAGCGGGACTCACAGATACGCAGTATTTT. Translation: CASSLAVAGLTDTQYF.

In the case of this clonotype: A read error may explain this, as a much larger clone is one base away. This chain links TRBV25-1 with TRBJ1-2; D remains unclear. Germline loops: CDR1 MGHDK, CDR2 SYGVNS. V dropped 5 bases and J dropped 4 bases, with 23 bases sitting between them. The CDR3 contains 17 residues. CDR3 residues: CASSPRQELGKTYGYTF. The CDR3 nucleotides read TGTGCCAGCAGTCCGCGGCAAGAACTGGGAAAGACCTATGGCTACACCTTC.

In the case of this clonotype: With a much larger clone just one base away, this may be a read error. The chain combines TRBV4-2 with TRBJ1-1, with no clear D. The CDR3 length is 12 residues. Germline CDR1 LGHNA, CDR2 YNFKEQ. The CDR3 here is CTSSPEGSEAFF. Here the CDR3 DNA reads TGTACCAGCAGCCCGGAAGGATCTGAAGCTTTCTTT.

On this clonotype itself: A much larger clone lies a single base off, so this may be a read error. This chain links TRBV11-2 with TRBJ2-7; TRBD1 is a possible D gene (5 bases). The CDR3 extends over 15 amino acids. Germline CDR1 SGHAT, CDR2 FQNNGV. The CDR3 sequence: CASSSITGYPRERYF. DNA for the CDR3: TGTGCCAGCAGCTCTATTACAGGCTACCCTAGAGAGCGGTACTTC.

Many counts were recorded for this clonotype. V is TRBV20-1 and J is TRBJ2-1; 12 bases align to TRBD2. This CDR3 spans 16 amino acids. Germline values: CDR1 DFQATT, CDR2 SNEGSKA (reference sequence). V lost 5 bases and J lost 7; bases outside the gene matches: 12. CDR3 in amino acids: CSAETSGRIARNEQFF. DNA for the CDR3: TGCAGTGCTGAAACTAGCGGGAGGATCGCAAGGAATGAGCAGTTCTTC.

A note on this clonotype: A much larger clone is a single base away; this may be a read error. The CDR3 reads CASSCTCRDGKTYGYTF. The CDR3 nucleotides are TGTGCCAGCAGCTGTACCTGCAGAGACGGAAAGACCTATGGCTACACCTTC. The chain couples TRBV7-2 to TRBJ1-2; D gene ambiguous. The V end lost 4 bases, the J end lost 4 bases, and 22 bases lay between the germline ends. Germline V gene lookup returns CDR1 SGHTA and CDR2 FQGNSA. There are 17 residues in the CDR3.

In its sample, this clonotype was seen many times. The chain joins TRBV29-1 to TRBJ1-2, with D perhaps TRBD1 (5 bases). Germline V CDR1 and CDR2: SQVTM, ANQGSEA. The length of the CDR3 is 12 residues. V lost 7 bases to trimming and J lost 4 bases, with 13 bases between them. The CDR3 DNA reads as TGCAGCGCCCAGACAGCAGCCTATGGCTACACCTTC. Protein sequence: CSAQTAAYGYTF.

This clonotype was counted a few times. CDR3 residues: CASSESAGQGGNEQFF. DNA for the CDR3: TGCGCCAGCAGTGAGTCAGCGGGACAGGGAGGCAATGAGCAGTTCTTC. This rearrangement joins TRBV10-1 to TRBJ2-1; TRBD1 aligns across 9 bases. The length of the CDR3 is 16 residues. V shed 0 bases, J shed 6 bases, and the junction held 6 bases outside the gene matches. In germline, CDR1 is WNHNN, CDR2 SYGVQD (reference sequence).